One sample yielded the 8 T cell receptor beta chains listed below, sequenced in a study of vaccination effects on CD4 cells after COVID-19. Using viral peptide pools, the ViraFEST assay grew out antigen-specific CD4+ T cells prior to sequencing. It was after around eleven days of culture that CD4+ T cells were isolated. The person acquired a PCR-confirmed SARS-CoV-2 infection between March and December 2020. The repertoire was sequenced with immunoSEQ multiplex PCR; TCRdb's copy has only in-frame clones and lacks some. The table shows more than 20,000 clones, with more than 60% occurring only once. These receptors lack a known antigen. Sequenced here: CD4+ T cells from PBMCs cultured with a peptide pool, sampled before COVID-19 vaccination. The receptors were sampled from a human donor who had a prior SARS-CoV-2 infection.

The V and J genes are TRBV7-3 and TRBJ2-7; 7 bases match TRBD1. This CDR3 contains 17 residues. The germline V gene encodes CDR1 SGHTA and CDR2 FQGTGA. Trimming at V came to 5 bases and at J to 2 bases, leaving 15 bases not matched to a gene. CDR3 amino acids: CASSRNGTVPVTYEQYF. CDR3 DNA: TGTGCCAGCAGCAGGAACGGGACAGTGCCTGTTACCTACGAGCAGTACTTC.

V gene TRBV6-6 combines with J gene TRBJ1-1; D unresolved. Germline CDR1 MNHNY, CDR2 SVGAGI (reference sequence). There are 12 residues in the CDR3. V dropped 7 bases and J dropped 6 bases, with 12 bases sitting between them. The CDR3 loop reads CASMFQVPEAFF. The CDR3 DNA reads TGTGCCAGCATGTTCCAGGTCCCTGAAGCTTTCTTT.

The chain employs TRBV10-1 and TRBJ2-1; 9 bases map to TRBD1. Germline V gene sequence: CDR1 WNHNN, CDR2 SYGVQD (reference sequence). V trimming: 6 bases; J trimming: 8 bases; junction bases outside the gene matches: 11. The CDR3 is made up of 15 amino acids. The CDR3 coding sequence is TGCGCCAGCAGGCGCGACAGGGGGGGAAACGATGAGCAGTTCTTC. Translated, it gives CASRRDRGGNDEQFF.

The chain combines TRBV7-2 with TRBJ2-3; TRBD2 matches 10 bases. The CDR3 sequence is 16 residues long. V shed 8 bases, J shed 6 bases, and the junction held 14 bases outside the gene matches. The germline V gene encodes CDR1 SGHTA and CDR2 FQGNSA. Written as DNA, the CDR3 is TGTGCCAGCTCACACGCTCGGAGCGGGGGGGCGGATACGCAGTATTTT. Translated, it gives CASSHARSGGADTQYF.

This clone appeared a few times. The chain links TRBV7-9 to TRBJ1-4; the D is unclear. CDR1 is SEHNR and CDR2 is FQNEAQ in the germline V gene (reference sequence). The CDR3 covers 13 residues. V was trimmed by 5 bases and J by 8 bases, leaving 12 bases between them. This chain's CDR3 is CASSLSVGEKLFF. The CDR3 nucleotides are TGTGCCAGCAGCCTTAGTGTGGGGGAAAAACTGTTTTTT.

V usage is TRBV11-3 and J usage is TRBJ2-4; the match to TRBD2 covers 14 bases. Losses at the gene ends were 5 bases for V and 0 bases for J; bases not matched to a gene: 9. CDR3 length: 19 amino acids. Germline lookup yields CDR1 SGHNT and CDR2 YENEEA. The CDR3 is CASSIAGTSGGQAKNIQYF. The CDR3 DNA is TGTGCCAGCAGCATAGCGGGGACTAGCGGGGGACAAGCCAAAAACATTCAGTACTTC.

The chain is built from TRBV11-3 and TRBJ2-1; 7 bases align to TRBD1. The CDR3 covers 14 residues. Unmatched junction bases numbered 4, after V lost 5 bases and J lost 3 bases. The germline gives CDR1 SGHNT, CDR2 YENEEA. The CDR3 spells CASSQRQGYNEQFF. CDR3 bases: TGTGCCAGCAGCCAACGACAGGGCTACAATGAGCAGTTCTTC.

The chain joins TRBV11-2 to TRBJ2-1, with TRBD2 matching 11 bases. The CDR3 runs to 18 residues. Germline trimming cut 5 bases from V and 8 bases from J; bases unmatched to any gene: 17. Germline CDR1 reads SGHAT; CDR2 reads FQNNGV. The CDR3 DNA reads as TGTGCCAGCAGCGCCCCCGGCTTAGCGGGAGGGGACGGCGATGAGCAGTTCTTC. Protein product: CASSAPGLAGGDGDEQFF.